Following are 14 T cell receptor beta chains from one sample sequenced in a study of tumor-infiltrating lymphocytes in primary liver carcinoma (dated by TCRdb to about 2017). Total RNA and DNA were co-extracted from about 19-30 mg of bulk tissue with the AllPrep DNA/RNA mini kit, without cell sorting. The instrument was an Illumina HiSeq 2500. A constant-region primer and ProtoScript II reverse transcriptase were used to reverse-transcribe TCRbeta-specific cDNA from approximately 500 ng total RNA. Three nested multiplex PCR rounds, following a slightly modified ARM-PCR procedure, were used to build the TCRbeta libraries. Each of the first two PCR rounds ran for about 10 cycles using multiplex TRBV1-TRBV30 forward primers together with a Cbeta reverse primer. The public sequencing data were trimmed at Q25 with fastp and processed into clonotypes with MiXCR by TCRdb, which kept only in-frame beta chains. Rows with one shared CDR3 protein collapse into an entry with the most common genes and DNA. The sample table records 90,000 to 110,000 distinct CDR3 sequences; approximately 78% of these occur just once. Together, the top ten hold under 25% of the sample.

What was sequenced was liver tumor tissue from sampling region 3. The sample's cell subset or site label, decoded: tumor region T3, left-lateral pole. The receptor set was obtained from a man between 40 and 49 years old with primary liver carcinoma and hepatitis B virus infection.

This clonotype was detected a few times. A much bigger clone sits one base away, suggesting this may be a read error. CDR3 sequence (DNA): TGTGCCTGGAGGAAGTGGGGAGATTACGAGCAGTACTTC. Residues: CAWRKWGDYEQYF. The gene calls are TRBV30 and TRBJ2-7, with a tentative D call TRBD2 (5 bases). V gave up 3 bases and J gave up 4 bases, with 13 bases separating them. The length of the CDR3 is 13 residues. Germline CDR1 and CDR2: GTSNPN and SVGIG (reference sequence).

This chain joins TRBV6-2 or TRBV6-3 and TRBJ1-1; D remains ambiguous. Germline V lookup: CDR1 MNHEY, CDR2 SVGEGT. Trimming took 6 bases from V and 3 from J, leaving 8 bases between them. The CDR3 runs 12 residues. This CDR3 reads CASRTRDTEAFF. CDR3 nucleotides: TGTGCCAGCAGGACACGTGACACTGAAGCTTTCTTT.

The CDR3 spells CASSELGRNEQFF. The CDR3 DNA reads TGCGCCAGCAGTGAGCTCGGAAGGAATGAGCAGTTCTTC. The J gene is TRBJ2-1, the V gene TRBV10-1, with unresolved D. This CDR3 region has 13 residues. Trimming took 2 bases from V and 7 from J, leaving 9 bases between them. Germline lookup yields CDR1 WNHNN and CDR2 SYGVQD (reference sequence).

This clonotype has more than one count but fewer than ten. Being one base from a much bigger clone, this may be a read error. The genes are TRBV30 and TRBJ2-7, with D possibly being TRBD1 (6 bases). CDR1 and CDR2 from the germline V gene are GTSNPN and SVGIG (reference sequence). The CDR3 totals 16 residues. In DNA form, the CDR3 reads TGTGCCTGGAGTCCACGCGGTGGACAGTCCTCCTACGAGCAGCACTTC. The encoded protein is CAWSPRGGQSSYEQHF.

Details on this clonotype: One end of the junction varies from germline; a read error may be responsible. The rearrangement uses TRBV4-1 and TRBJ2-1, with TRBD2 matching 8 bases. This CDR3 has 16 amino acids. Germline V gives CDR1 MGHRA, CDR2 YSYEKL. The CDR3 protein is CAISPEQAGAYNGQFF. DNA for the CDR3: TGCGCCATCAGCCCCGAACAAGCGGGGGCTTACAATGGGCAGTTCTTC.

The V gene is TRBV6-5, the J gene TRBJ2-7; 8 bases are a match to TRBD1. The CDR3 is 17 amino acids. Germline CDR1 MNHEY, CDR2 SVGAGI. With V trimmed by 7 bases and J by 4 bases, 18 bases remained unmatched. The CDR3 DNA follows: TGTGCCAGCAATGGTATGACAGGGGCGACCCGACGTTACGAGCAGTACTTC. Translation gives CASNGMTGATRRYEQYF.

V is TRBV10-1 and J is TRBJ2-6; D may be TRBD1 (6 bases). Germline V gene sequence: CDR1 WNHNN, CDR2 SYGVQD (reference sequence). This CDR3 has 16 amino acids. The CDR3 bases are TGCACCACCTCTGCGGGTAGCGAAACAGGGACCAACGTCCTGACTTTC. This translates into CTTSAGSETGTNVLTF.

Turning to this clonotype: Compared with germline, one end of the junction differs, possibly owing to a read error. The chain has TRBV29-1 and TRBJ2-1; D possibly corresponds to TRBD1 (5 bases). Looked up from germline, CDR1 is SQVTM and CDR2 is ANQGSEA. There are 12 residues in the CDR3. CDR3 amino acids: CSVPTVSNKQFF. In nucleotides, the CDR3 is TGCAGCGTACCGACAGTGTCCAATAAGCAGTTCTTC.

On this clonotype itself: An end of the junction differs from the germline gene, which may be a read error. The chain combines TRBV4-1 with TRBJ1-2; possibly TRBD1 for D (6 bases). Germline V gives CDR1 MGHRA, CDR2 YSYEKL. The CDR3 runs to 14 residues. The CDR3 reads CASSQSQGFYGYSF. The CDR3 coding sequence is TGCGCCAGCAGCCAATCTCAGGGGTTCTATGGCTACTCCTTC.

Worth noting for this clonotype: This likely comes from a read error, as the CDR3 has no conserved phenylalanine or tryptophan at its end. The CDR3 DNA reads TGTGCCAGCAGCTCCTTAGGGACTAGCGGCCGGAATGAGCAGTTCTCC. Protein: CASSSLGTSGRNEQFS. The gene calls are TRBV5-5 and TRBJ2-1, with 11 bases lining up with TRBD2. The trim removed 3 bases at V and 7 bases at J, leaving 9 bases unmatched. Germline V gene sequence: CDR1 SGHKS, CDR2 YYEKEE (reference sequence). This CDR3 contains 16 residues.

This clonotype was observed a single time. Here the CDR3 omits its conserved ending phenylalanine or tryptophan, so a read error is the likely source. This rearrangement joins TRBV7-8 to TRBJ2-7; 7 bases line up with TRBD2. This CDR3 spans 13 amino acids. Germline lookup yields CDR1 SGHVS and CDR2 FQNEAQ. CDR3 bases: TGTTCCAGCGGCTTTACTAGCGCCTACGAGCAGTACTTA. It yields the protein CSSGFTSAYEQYL.

Worth noting for this clonotype: Compared with germline, one end of the junction differs, possibly owing to a read error. The J gene is TRBJ2-7, the V gene TRBV29-1, with no clear D. The CDR3 contains 12 residues. Germline CDR1 SQVTM, CDR2 ANQGSEA. CDR3: CSVNFGTYDQYF. In DNA, the CDR3 is TGCAGCGTAAACTTTGGTACCTACGACCAGTACTTC.

The rearrangement joins TRBV6-6 to TRBJ2-7, with 7 bases that match TRBD1. CDR3 size: 15 residues. CDR1 is MNHNY and CDR2 is SVGAGI in the germline V gene (reference sequence). CDR3 protein: CVTSPRQGPFYEQYF. The CDR3, as DNA: TGTGTCACCAGTCCGCGACAGGGACCGTTCTACGAGCAGTACTTC.

J is TRBJ2-3 and V is TRBV4-2; D perhaps matches TRBD1 (5 bases). Deletions cut 4 bases from V and 2 bases from J, with 16 bases between. Germline V CDR1 and CDR2: LGHNA, YNFKEQ. CDR3 size: 16 residues. The CDR3, as DNA: TGTGCCAGCAGCCTCCAGGCCAGGGTGTACACAGATACGCAGTATTTT. Its translation is CASSLQARVYTDTQYF.